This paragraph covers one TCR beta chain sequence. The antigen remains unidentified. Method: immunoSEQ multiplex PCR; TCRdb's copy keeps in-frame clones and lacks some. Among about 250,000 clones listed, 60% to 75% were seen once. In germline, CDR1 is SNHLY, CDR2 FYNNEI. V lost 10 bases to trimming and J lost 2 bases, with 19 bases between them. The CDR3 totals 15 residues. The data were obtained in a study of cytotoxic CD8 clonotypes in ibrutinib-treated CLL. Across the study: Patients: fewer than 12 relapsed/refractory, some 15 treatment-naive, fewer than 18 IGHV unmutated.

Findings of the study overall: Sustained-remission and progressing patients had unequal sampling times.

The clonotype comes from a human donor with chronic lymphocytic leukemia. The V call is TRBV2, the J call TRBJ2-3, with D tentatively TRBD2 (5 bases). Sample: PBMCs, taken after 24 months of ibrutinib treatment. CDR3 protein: CATSPRGLYTDTQYF. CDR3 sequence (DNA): TGTGCCACATCTCCCCGCGGGCTTTACACAGATACGCAGTATTTT.